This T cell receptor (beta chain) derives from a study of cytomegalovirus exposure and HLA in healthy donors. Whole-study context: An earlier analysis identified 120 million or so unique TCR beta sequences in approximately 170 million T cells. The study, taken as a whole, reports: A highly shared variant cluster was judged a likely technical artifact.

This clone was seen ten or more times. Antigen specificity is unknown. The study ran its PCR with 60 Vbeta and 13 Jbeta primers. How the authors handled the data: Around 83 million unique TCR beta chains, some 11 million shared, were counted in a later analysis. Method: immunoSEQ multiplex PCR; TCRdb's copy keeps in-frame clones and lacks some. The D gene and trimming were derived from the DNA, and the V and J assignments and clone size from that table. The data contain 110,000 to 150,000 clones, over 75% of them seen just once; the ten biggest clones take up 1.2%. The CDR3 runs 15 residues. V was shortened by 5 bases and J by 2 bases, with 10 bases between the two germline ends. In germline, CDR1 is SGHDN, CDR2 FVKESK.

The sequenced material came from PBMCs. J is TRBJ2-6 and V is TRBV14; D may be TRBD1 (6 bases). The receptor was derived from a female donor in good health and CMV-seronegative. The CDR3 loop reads CASSDTGTGANVLTF. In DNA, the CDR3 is TGTGCCAGCAGCGATACAGGGACTGGGGCCAACGTCCTGACTTTC.